This T cell receptor (beta chain) was identified during a study of blood T cell repertoires in COVID-19. Whole-study context: In each case, the material was cDNA or gDNA derived from T cells, B-cell-depleted T cells, or PBMCs.

This CDR3 region has 11 residues. Deletions cut 4 bases from V and 2 bases from J, with 2 bases between. Germline-derived CDR1 and CDR2 are MDHEN and SYDVKM. Original processing methods: For nucleated cells, counts were estimated from reference gene primer amplification. The repertoire was sequenced with immunoSEQ multiplex PCR; TCRdb's copy has only in-frame clones and lacks some. Clone size and the V and J calls come from that table; the DNA yielded D and trimming. The sample holds approximately 210,000 clones; 80% to 90% are singletons and the top ten take less than 3%. The V and J genes are TRBV28 and TRBJ2-5; no clear D. The sequence derives from a man aged 50-60 years with active or convalescent COVID-19. The sequencing sample was made of peripheral blood. CDR3: CASSSQETQYF. As DNA, the CDR3 is TGTGCCAGCAGTTCGCAAGAGACCCAGTACTTC.